Detailed here is one T cell receptor beta chain. As yet, its antigen is unknown. V lost 2 bases to trimming and J lost 7 bases, with 6 bases between them. The CDR3 has 12 amino acids. CDR1 is MNHNS, CDR2 SASEGT, per germline. The entry originates in a study of T cell responses to AZD1222 COVID-19 vaccine. Using immunoSEQ multiplex PCR, the repertoire was profiled, and TCRdb retains in-frame clones only, with some absent. The table lists some 130,000 clones, 75% to 90% of them singletons. Study-wide points: Repertoires were sampled only after the peak T cell response. Donors skewed white British and female; clonal diversity was possibly underestimated.

The sample in question was peripheral blood, obtained on day 0 of AZD1222 vaccination. This TCR was sampled from an adult in good health. The rearrangement uses TRBV6-1 and TRBJ2-1; D not resolved. The CDR3: CASSEWQNEQFF. CDR3 nucleotide sequence: TGTGCCAGCAGTGAATGGCAGAATGAGCAGTTCTTC.